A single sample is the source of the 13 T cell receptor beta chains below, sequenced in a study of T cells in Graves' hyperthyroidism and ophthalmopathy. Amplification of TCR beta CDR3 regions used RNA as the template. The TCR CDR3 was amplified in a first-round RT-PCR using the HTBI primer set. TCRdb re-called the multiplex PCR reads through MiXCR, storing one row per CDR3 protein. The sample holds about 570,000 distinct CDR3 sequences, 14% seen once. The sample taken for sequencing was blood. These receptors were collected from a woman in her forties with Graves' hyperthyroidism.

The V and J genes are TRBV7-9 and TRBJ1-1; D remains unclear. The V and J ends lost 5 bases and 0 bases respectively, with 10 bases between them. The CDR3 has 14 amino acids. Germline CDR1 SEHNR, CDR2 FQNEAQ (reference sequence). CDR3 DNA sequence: TGTGCCAGCAGCCGGACGACCTTGAACACTGAAGCTTTCTTT. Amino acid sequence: CASSRTTLNTEAFF.

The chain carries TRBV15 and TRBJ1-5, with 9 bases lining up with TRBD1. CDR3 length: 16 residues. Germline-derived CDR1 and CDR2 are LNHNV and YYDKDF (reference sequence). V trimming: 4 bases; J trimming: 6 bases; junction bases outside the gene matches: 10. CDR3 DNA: TGTGCCACCAGCACCTCTGGACAGGGGTTTCGTCAGCCCCAGCATTTT. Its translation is CATSTSGQGFRQPQHF.

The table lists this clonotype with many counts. CDR3 protein: CASSLASAGGWEQYF. Here the CDR3 DNA reads TGTGCCAGCAGCTTAGCAAGTGCGGGAGGCTGGGAGCAGTACTTC. J is TRBJ2-7 and V is TRBV11-2, with 8 bases identical to TRBD2. This CDR3 has 15 residues. From germline, CDR1 is SGHAT and CDR2 FQNNGV. Losses at the gene ends were 1 base for V and 7 bases for J; bases not matched to a gene: 9.

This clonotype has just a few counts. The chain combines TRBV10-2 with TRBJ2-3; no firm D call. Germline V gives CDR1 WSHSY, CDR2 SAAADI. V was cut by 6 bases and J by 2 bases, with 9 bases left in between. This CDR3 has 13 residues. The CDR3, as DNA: TGCGCCAGCAGCCAGTATTACACAGATACGCAGTATTTT. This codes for CASSQYYTDTQYF.

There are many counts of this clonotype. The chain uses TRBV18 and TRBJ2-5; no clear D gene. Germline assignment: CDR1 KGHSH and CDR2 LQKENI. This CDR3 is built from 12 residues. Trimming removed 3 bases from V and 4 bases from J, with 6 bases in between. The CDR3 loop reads CASSPYRETQYF. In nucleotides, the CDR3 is TGTGCCAGCTCACCTTACAGAGAGACCCAGTACTTC.

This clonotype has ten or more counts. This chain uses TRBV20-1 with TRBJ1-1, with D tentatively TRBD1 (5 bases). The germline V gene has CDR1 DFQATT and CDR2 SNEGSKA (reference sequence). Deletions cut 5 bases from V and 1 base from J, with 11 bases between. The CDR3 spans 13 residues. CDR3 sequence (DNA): TGCAGTGCTTACAGGCCAGGGAACACTGAAGCTTTCTTT. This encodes CSAYRPGNTEAFF.

In DNA, the CDR3 is TGTGCCAGCAGCCAATGGACAGGGAGGGAAAAACTGTTTTTT. Translated: CASSQWTGREKLFF. The V call is TRBV6-1, the J call TRBJ1-4; 8 nucleotides align to TRBD1. V dropped 6 bases and J dropped 8; count of bases not matched to a gene: 8. CDR1 and CDR2 (germline): MNHNS, SASEGT. The CDR3 totals 14 residues.

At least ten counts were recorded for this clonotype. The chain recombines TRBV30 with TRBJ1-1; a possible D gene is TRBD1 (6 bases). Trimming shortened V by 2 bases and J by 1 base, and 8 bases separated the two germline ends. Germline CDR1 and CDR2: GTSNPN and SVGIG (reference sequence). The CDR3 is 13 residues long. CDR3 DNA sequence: TGTGCCTGGAGTCGGGGGGCGAACACTGAAGCTTTCTTT. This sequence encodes CAWSRGANTEAFF.

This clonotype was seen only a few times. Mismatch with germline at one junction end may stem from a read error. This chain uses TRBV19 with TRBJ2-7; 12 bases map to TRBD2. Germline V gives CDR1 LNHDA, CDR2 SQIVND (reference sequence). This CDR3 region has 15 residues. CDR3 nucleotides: TGTGCCAGTGGTATTCGACTAGCGGGAGCATACGAGCAGTACTTC. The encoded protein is CASGIRLAGAYEQYF.

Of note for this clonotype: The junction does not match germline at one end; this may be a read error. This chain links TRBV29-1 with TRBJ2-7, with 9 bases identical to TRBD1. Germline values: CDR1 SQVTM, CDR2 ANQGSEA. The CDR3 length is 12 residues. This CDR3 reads CGVGQGNYEQYF. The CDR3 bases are TGCGGCGTTGGACAGGGGAATTACGAGCAGTACTTC.

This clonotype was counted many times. In DNA, the CDR3 is TGTGCCAGCAGTCCTTCCATCATCAATGAGCAGTTCTTC. Amino acid sequence: CASSPSIINEQFF. This sequence joins TRBV27 and TRBJ2-1; D unresolved. Looked up from germline, CDR1 is MNHEY and CDR2 is SMNVEV (reference sequence). V gave up 5 bases and J gave up 6 bases, with 11 bases separating them. This CDR3 spans 13 amino acids.

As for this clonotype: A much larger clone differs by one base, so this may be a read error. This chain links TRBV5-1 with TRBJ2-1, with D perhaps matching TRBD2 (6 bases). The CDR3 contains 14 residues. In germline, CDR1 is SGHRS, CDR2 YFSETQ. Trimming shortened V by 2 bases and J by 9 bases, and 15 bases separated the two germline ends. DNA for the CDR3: TGCGCCAGCAGCTTATGGGGGGAGCCCAGTGAGCAGTTCTTC. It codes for CASSLWGEPSEQFF.

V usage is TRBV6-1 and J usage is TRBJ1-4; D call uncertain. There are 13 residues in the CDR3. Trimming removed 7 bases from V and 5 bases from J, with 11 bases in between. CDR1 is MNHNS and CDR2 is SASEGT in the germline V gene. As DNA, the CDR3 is TGTGCCAGCAATGGGCCGGGGAATGAAAAACTGTTTTTT. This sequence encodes CASNGPGNEKLFF.